These 20 T cell receptor beta chains were sequenced from one sample in a study of blood T cell repertoires in COVID-19. TCRdb's table, derived via immunoSEQ multiplex PCR, lists solely in-frame clones and lacks some. The sample lists roughly 150,000 clones, about 80% seen once, with roughly a tenth in the top ten. What was sequenced was peripheral blood. The receptors here all came from a man between 65 and 85 years old with active or convalescent COVID-19.

The chain's CDR3 is CASSPTMAGVTGELFF. CDR3 in DNA: TGTGCCAGCTCACCGACAATGGCAGGGGTAACCGGGGAGCTGTTTTTT. The genes are TRBV18 and TRBJ2-2; TRBD1 is a possible D gene (6 bases). The germline gives CDR1 KGHSH, CDR2 LQKENI. Deletions cut 3 bases from V and 5 bases from J, with 16 bases between. This CDR3 region has 16 residues.

The chain combines TRBV18 with TRBJ2-3; D call uncertain. The V end lost 1 base, the J end lost 4 bases, and 6 bases lay between the germline ends. This CDR3 contains 13 residues. The germline V gene has CDR1 KGHSH and CDR2 LQKENI. The CDR3 DNA reads TGTGCCAGCTCACCACGTACTGCAGATACGCAGTATTTT. This translates into CASSPRTADTQYF.

This clone was observed once. CDR3 amino acids: CATSRDHSHEQYF. CDR3 sequence (DNA): TGTGCCACCAGCAGAGATCATTCCCACGAGCAGTACTTC. This sequence joins TRBV15 and TRBJ2-7; D is ambiguous. Germline CDR1 and CDR2: LNHNV and YYDKDF (reference sequence). V dropped 0 bases and J dropped 5 bases, with 8 bases sitting between them. This CDR3 contains 13 residues.

V gene TRBV19 combines with J gene TRBJ1-2, with a possible D match to TRBD1 (5 bases). CDR3 length equals 14 residues. The germline gives CDR1 LNHDA, CDR2 SQIVND (reference sequence). Deletions cut 3 bases from V and 7 bases from J, with 15 bases between. The CDR3 loop reads CASSMGIPGPGYTF. CDR3 DNA: TGTGCCAGTAGTATGGGTATACCAGGGCCTGGCTACACCTTC.

This clone has a single count. This rearrangement joins TRBV6-5 to TRBJ2-2; a possible D gene is TRBD1 (6 bases). Per germline, CDR1 MNHEY and CDR2 SVGAGI. V was cut by 6 bases and J by 6 bases, with 8 bases left in between. The CDR3 runs to 12 residues. The CDR3 region is CASRPGAGELFF. In nucleotides, the CDR3 is TGTGCCAGCAGACCAGGGGCCGGGGAGCTGTTTTTT.

The chain is built from TRBV24-1 and TRBJ2-5, with 8 bases lining up with TRBD1. Germline CDR1 KGHDR, CDR2 SFDVKD. This CDR3 spans 15 amino acids. J lost 5 bases, V lost 3 bases, and 7 bases had no gene match. The CDR3 spells CATSDPRRQGETQYF. The CDR3 DNA is TGTGCCACCAGTGATCCCCGGCGACAGGGGGAGACCCAGTACTTC.

The CDR3 DNA reads as TGCGCCAGCAGCACCGACAGTTACGAGACCCAGTACTTC. Encoded protein: CASSTDSYETQYF. The V call is TRBV5-1, the J call TRBJ2-5; possible D gene TRBD1, 5 bases. The germline V and J ends were trimmed by 4 bases and 5 bases, with 12 bases remaining between them. The CDR3 loop spans 13 amino acids. Germline CDR1 SGHRS, CDR2 YFSETQ.

The CDR3: CASSLVGLVYEQYF. In DNA, the CDR3 is TGTGCCAGCAGTTTAGTGGGACTAGTCTACGAGCAGTACTTC. This chain links TRBV27 with TRBJ2-7, with 8 bases aligning to TRBD2. Looked up from germline, CDR1 is MNHEY and CDR2 is SMNVEV (reference sequence). The CDR3 length is 14 residues. The V segment lost 2 bases and the J segment 3 bases; nucleotides outside the gene matches: 3.

V is TRBV28 and J is TRBJ2-7; possibly TRBD1 for D (5 bases). Trimming removed 3 bases from V and 4 bases from J, with 10 bases in between. Germline CDR1 MDHEN, CDR2 SYDVKM. CDR3 length: 13 residues. The CDR3 DNA reads TGTGCCAGCAGTTTTCCAGGGAAATACGAGCAGTACTTC. As protein: CASSFPGKYEQYF. Based on the CDR3 plus reference TRBV28 and TRBJ2-7, the full variable domain is DVKVTQSSRYLVKRTGEKVFLECVQDMDHENMFWYRQDPGLGLRLIYFSYDVKMKEKGDIPEGYSVSREKKERFSLILESASTNQTSMYLCASSFPGKYEQYFGPGTRLTVT.

Notes on this clone: This sample also contains other DNA sequences that code for the same CDR3. The J gene is TRBJ1-2, the V gene TRBV12-3 or TRBV12-4; D may be TRBD1 (6 bases). V shed 1 base and J shed 3 bases, with 6 bases lying between them. The CDR3 runs 13 residues. CDR3 nucleotides: TGTGCCAGCAGTTTAGGGACAGACTATGGCTACACCTTC. This codes for CASSLGTDYGYTF.

The V call is TRBV5-4, the J call TRBJ2-7, with 8 bases lining up with TRBD2. The CDR3 contains 14 residues. With V trimmed by 1 base and J by 4 bases, 4 bases remained unmatched. Germline CDR1 is SGHNT and CDR2 is YYREEE (reference sequence). The CDR3 DNA sequence: TGTGCCAGCAGCTTGCTTAGCGGGAAGTACGAGCAGTACTTC. It yields the protein CASSLLSGKYEQYF.

The chain joins TRBV5-1 to TRBJ2-5, with 8 bases lining up with TRBD1. The CDR3 extends over 13 amino acids. J was trimmed by 4 bases and V by 6 bases; bases with no gene match: 5. The germline V gene has CDR1 SGHRS and CDR2 YFSETQ. DNA for the CDR3: TGCGCCAGCACCACAGGGGGTCTAGAGACCCAGTACTTC. This sequence encodes CASTTGGLETQYF.

J is TRBJ2-7 and V is TRBV5-4, with a weak D call TRBD2 (5 bases). V lost 4 bases and J 4 bases, leaving 24 bases between the germline ends. The CDR3 consists of 17 residues. In germline, CDR1 is SGHNT, CDR2 YYREEE (reference sequence). CDR3 DNA: TGTGCCAGCAGCCGCAGCGTCAGCGGAGCCCTCTTTTACGAGCAGTACTTC. This translates into CASSRSVSGALFYEQYF.

V gene TRBV6-5 combines with J gene TRBJ1-1; 7 positions match TRBD1. Trimming took 0 bases from V and 1 from J; bases not matched to a gene: 2. The CDR3 totals 15 residues. Germline V lookup: CDR1 MNHEY, CDR2 SVGAGI. CDR3 DNA sequence: TGTGCCAGCAGTTACTCCTACAGGGGGAACACTGAAGCTTTCTTT. Encoded protein: CASSYSYRGNTEAFF.

This clone was observed a handful of times. This chain uses TRBV14 with TRBJ2-7, with 15 bases identical to TRBD2. CDR3 length: 15 amino acids. From germline, CDR1 is SGHDN and CDR2 FVKESK. V gave up 3 bases and J gave up 6 bases; unmatched junction bases: 3. The CDR3 spells CASSHRTSGRVEQYF. Written as DNA, the CDR3 is TGTGCCAGCAGCCACCGGACTAGCGGGAGGGTCGAGCAGTACTTC. The variable domain in full, completed from reference TRBV14 and TRBJ2-7, reads EAGVTQFPSHSVIEKGQTVTLRCDPISGHDNLYWYRRVMGKEIKFLLHFVKESKQDESGMPNNRFLAERTGGTYSTLKVQPAELEDSGVYFCASSHRTSGRVEQYFGPGTRLTVT.

The rearrangement joins TRBV9 to TRBJ2-1; 10 bases map to TRBD2. Per germline, CDR1 SGDLS and CDR2 YYNGEE. With 3 bases clipped from V and 12 bases from J, the junction kept 6 bases outside the gene matches. The CDR3 loop spans 13 amino acids. The CDR3 protein is CASSEILAGLQFF. CDR3 nucleotide sequence: TGTGCCAGCAGCGAGATACTAGCGGGATTGCAGTTCTTC.

J is TRBJ1-5 and V is TRBV10-3, with D maybe TRBD1 (5 bases). The CDR3 has 13 amino acids. The V gene lost 7 bases and the J gene lost 3 bases, with 10 bases spanning the gap. Germline CDR1 ENHRY, CDR2 SYGVKD. CDR3 protein: CAIKDSPNQPQHF. In DNA form, the CDR3 reads TGTGCCATCAAAGACAGTCCCAATCAGCCCCAGCATTTT.

The chain has TRBV4-1 and TRBJ1-2, with D unresolved. V lost 1 base, J lost 0 bases, and 9 bases lay in between. CDR1 is MGHRA, CDR2 YSYEKL, per germline. This CDR3 contains 15 residues. CDR3 loop: CASSQGHQANYGYTF. The CDR3 region has the DNA TGCGCCAGCAGCCAAGGCCATCAGGCTAACTATGGCTACACCTTC.

This chain uses TRBV11-2 with TRBJ2-3; D might be TRBD2 (6 bases). Germline values: CDR1 SGHAT, CDR2 FQNNGV. The CDR3 has 12 amino acids. V was cut by 4 bases and J by 9 bases, with 11 bases left in between. CDR3 protein: CASSSEGGTQYF. In nucleotides, the CDR3 is TGTGCCAGCAGCTCGGAAGGAGGGACGCAGTATTTT.

This clone has only one observation. This rearrangement joins TRBV3-1 (or the pseudogene TRBV3-2) to TRBJ2-3; 7 bases are a match to TRBD2. With 3 bases clipped from V and 7 bases from J, the junction kept 7 bases outside the gene matches. The CDR3 totals 14 residues. CDR1 is LGHDT, CDR2 YNNKEL, per germline (reference sequence). The CDR3 coding sequence is TGTGCCAGCAGCCACATGGCTAGCGGCTATACGCAGTATTTT. Protein: CASSHMASGYTQYF.